One sample yielded the 10 T cell receptor beta chains listed below, sequenced in a study of PD-1 blockade in mismatch repair-deficient tumors. TCRdb's copy holds only in-frame clones and misses some; the assay was immunoSEQ multiplex PCR. Seen here are under 75,000 clones, more than 70% observed once, and the top ten hold approximately 15%. The specimen comprised peripheral blood, sampled 52 weeks after starting pembrolizumab. The receptor source for this set is an adult with mismatch repair-deficient cancer.

The chain has TRBV4-3 and TRBJ2-7; a weak D match, TRBD1 (7 bases). This CDR3 is 16 amino acids long. From germline, CDR1 is LGHNA and CDR2 YSLEER. The V and J ends lost 11 bases and 2 bases respectively, with 25 bases between them. CDR3 residues: CAGGSLKGGLPYEQYF. CDR3 in DNA: TGCGCCGGGGGGTCACTTAAAGGGGGCCTACCCTACGAGCAGTACTTC.

The genes are TRBV7-8 and TRBJ2-7, with TRBD1 matching over 11 bases. The CDR3 totals 15 residues. V shed 5 bases and J 2 bases; nucleotides not matched to a gene: 5. Per germline, CDR1 SGHVS and CDR2 FQNEAQ. This CDR3 is CASSPGTGGTYEQYF. CDR3 nucleotide sequence: TGTGCCAGCAGCCCCGGGACAGGGGGTACCTACGAGCAGTACTTC.

The rearrangement links TRBV5-1 to TRBJ2-5, with 13 positions matching TRBD2. The germline CDR1 and CDR2 sequences are SGHRS and YFSETQ. J was trimmed by 5 bases and V by 4 bases; bases with no gene match: 11. This CDR3 is built from 17 residues. CDR3 region: CASSPMRTSGSVETQYF. CDR3 in DNA: TGCGCCAGCAGCCCTATGAGGACTAGCGGGAGCGTTGAGACCCAGTACTTC.

V is TRBV29-1 and J is TRBJ2-5, with TRBD1 matching over 7 bases. The CDR3 is 14 amino acids. V was pared by 2 bases and J by 5 bases, with 8 bases of the junction left unmatched. CDR1 is SQVTM, CDR2 ANQGSEA, per germline. The CDR3 DNA follows: TGCAGCGTTGAATCCCTTACAGGGGATGAGACCCAGTACTTC. Translating it yields CSVESLTGDETQYF.

The chain carries TRBV7-9 and TRBJ2-1; 7 bases are shared with TRBD1. The V gene end was trimmed by 5 bases and the J gene end by 7 bases; junction bases not matched to a gene: 11. The CDR3 sequence is 15 residues long. CDR1 SEHNR and CDR2 FQNEAQ come from the germline V gene (reference sequence). The DNA of the CDR3 is TGTGCCAGCAGCCAAGTTGAGGGGGCGCGAAATGAGCAGTTCTTC. Translation: CASSQVEGARNEQFF.

This clone has just a few counts. The chain carries TRBV2 and TRBJ1-2; D uncertain. The CDR3 is 16 amino acids. The V end was cut by 2 bases, the J end by 4 bases, with 17 bases between. The germline V gene has CDR1 SNHLY and CDR2 FYNNEI. The CDR3 reads CASSELVLNRSYGYTF. DNA of the CDR3: TGTGCCAGCAGTGAATTGGTACTCAACCGTTCCTATGGCTACACCTTC.

This rearrangement joins TRBV21-1 to TRBJ2-1; the tabulated D call, TRBD1, remains unverified against the DNA. TRBV21-1 corresponds to a pseudogene. The CDR3 has 16 residues. CDR3 loop: CASSNGRTGRCHEQFF. The DNA for the CDR3 is TGTGCCAGCAGCAACGGGAGGACAGGGCGATGCCATGAGCAGTTCTTC.

The J gene is TRBJ2-1, the V gene TRBV14, with 7 nucleotides matching TRBD1. The junction had 6 bases not matched to a gene; V was cut back by 2 bases and J by 5 bases. CDR1 and CDR2 from the germline V gene are SGHDN and FVKESK. The CDR3 is 15 residues long. CDR3 residues: CASSQIGTADNEQFF. The CDR3 DNA is TGTGCCAGCAGCCAAATCGGGACAGCGGACAATGAGCAGTTCTTC.

CDR3 residues: CASSDFGGAKNIQYF. The CDR3 region has the DNA TGTGCCAGCAGTGATTTCGGTGGCGCCAAAAACATTCAGTACTTC. The V gene is TRBV2, the J gene TRBJ2-4; no firm D call. The CDR3 totals 15 residues. Trimming shortened V by 3 bases and J by 1 base, and 10 bases separated the two germline ends. Per the germline V gene, CDR1 is SNHLY and CDR2 is FYNNEI. Full variable domain (outside the CDR3, taken from reference TRBV2 and TRBJ2-4): EPEVTQTPSHQVTQMGQEVILRCVPISNHLYFYWYRQILGQKVEFLVSFYNNEISEKSEIFDDQFSVERPDGSNFTLKIRSTKLEDSAMYFCASSDFGGAKNIQYFGAGTRLSVL.

This clone was seen a single time. This chain joins TRBV4-3 and TRBJ2-7, with TRBD1 matching 10 bases. The germline CDR1 and CDR2 sequences are LGHNA and YSLEER. Trimming took 4 bases from V and 3 from J; bases not matched to a gene: 3. This CDR3 region has 14 residues. The CDR3 DNA sequence: TGCGCCAGCAGCCCCCGGACAGGGGGCTACGAGCAGTACTTC. As protein: CASSPRTGGYEQYF.